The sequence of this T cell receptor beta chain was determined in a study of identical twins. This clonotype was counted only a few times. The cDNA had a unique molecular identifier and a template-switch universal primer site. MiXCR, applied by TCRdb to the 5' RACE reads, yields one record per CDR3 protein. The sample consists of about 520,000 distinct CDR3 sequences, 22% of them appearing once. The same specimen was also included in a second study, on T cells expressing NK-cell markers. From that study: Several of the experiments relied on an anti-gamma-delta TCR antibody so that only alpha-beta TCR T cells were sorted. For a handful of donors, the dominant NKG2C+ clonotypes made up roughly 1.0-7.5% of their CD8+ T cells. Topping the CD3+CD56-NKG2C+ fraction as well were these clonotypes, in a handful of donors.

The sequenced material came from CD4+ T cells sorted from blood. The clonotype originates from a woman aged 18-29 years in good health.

The CDR3 nucleotides are TGCAGCGTTGGTGGCAGGGGGGTGAACACTGAAGCTTTCTTT. Translation gives CSVGGRGVNTEAFF. The chain is built from TRBV29-1 and TRBJ1-1; TRBD1 aligns across 7 bases. Germline V gene sequence: CDR1 SQVTM, CDR2 ANQGSEA. J was trimmed by 0 bases and V by 4 bases; bases with no gene match: 5. This CDR3 region has 14 residues. The entire variable domain, with the rest obtained from reference TRBV29-1 and TRBJ1-1, is as follows: SAVISQKPSRDICQRGTSLTIQCQVDSQVTMMFWYRQQPGQSLTLIATANQGSEATYESGFVIDKFPISRPNLTFSTLTVSNMSPEDSSIYLCSVGGRGVNTEAFFGQGTRLTVV.